Shown below are 24 T cell receptor beta chains from a single sample sequenced in a study of blood T cell repertoires in COVID-19. Generated by immunoSEQ multiplex PCR, the TCRdb table keeps only in-frame clones and is missing some. The sample consists of approximately 140,000 clones, approximately 88% of them appearing once. Material: PBMCs or T cells enriched from blood (not recorded which). The source of these receptors is a woman aged 25-40 years with acute COVID-19.

The chain uses TRBV5-5 and TRBJ1-2; 7 bases map to TRBD1. There are 15 residues in the CDR3. The germline CDR1 and CDR2 sequences are SGHKS and YYEKEE (reference sequence). J was trimmed by 0 bases and V by 5 bases; bases with no gene match: 7. CDR3 bases: TGTGCCAGCAGTGCAGGGGGACCGTCTAACTATGGCTACACCTTC. Its translation is CASSAGGPSNYGYTF.

V is TRBV28 and J is TRBJ1-2; 8 bases agree with TRBD1. Germline assignment: CDR1 MDHEN and CDR2 SYDVKM. V was pared by 2 bases and J by 8 bases, with 10 bases of the junction left unmatched. The CDR3 is 15 amino acids. CDR3 DNA sequence: TGTGCCAGCAGTTTAAGTGGACAGGGTCGACGCGGCTACACCTTC. Its translation is CASSLSGQGRRGYTF.

J is TRBJ1-6 and V is TRBV7-2, with 8 bases matching TRBD1. Germline lookup yields CDR1 SGHTA and CDR2 FQGNSA. This CDR3 is 17 amino acids long. Germline trimming cut 2 bases from V and 7 bases from J; bases unmatched to any gene: 10. The CDR3 is CASSLTFGGDRNSPLHF. The CDR3 DNA sequence: TGTGCCAGCAGCTTAACGTTTGGTGGGGACAGGAATTCACCCCTCCACTTT.

The chain couples TRBV30 to TRBJ1-4; no definite D call. The CDR3 length is 15 residues. V was trimmed by 3 bases and J by 4 bases, leaving 15 bases between them. The germline V gene encodes CDR1 GTSNPN and CDR2 SVGIG (reference sequence). The CDR3 nucleotides are TGTGCCTGGAGCCCGGCGGGGTGGGATAATGAAAAACTGTTTTTT. Its protein is CAWSPAGWDNEKLFF.

This chain uses TRBV29-1 with TRBJ2-5; tentative D call: TRBD1 (5 bases). This CDR3 has 14 amino acids. V lost 4 bases, J lost 4 bases, and 16 bases lay in between. Germline V gives CDR1 SQVTM, CDR2 ANQGSEA. CDR3 sequence (DNA): TGCAGCGTTGCCCCTAATCCAGGGCGAGAGACCCAGTACTTC. This translates into CSVAPNPGRETQYF. The variable domain in full, with the rest retrieved from reference TRBV29-1 and TRBJ2-5, is SAVISQKPSRDICQRGTSLTIQCQVDSQVTMMFWYRQQPGQSLTLIATANQGSEATYESGFVIDKFPISRPNLTFSTLTVSNMSPEDSSIYLCSVAPNPGRETQYFGPGTRLLVL.

The rearrangement joins TRBV2 to TRBJ2-2; 9 bases are a match to TRBD2. This CDR3 is 17 amino acids long. Germline trimming cut 3 bases from V and 4 bases from J; bases unmatched to any gene: 9. Germline V gene sequence: CDR1 SNHLY, CDR2 FYNNEI. The chain's CDR3 is CASSDIAGDSGTGELFF. CDR3 nucleotide sequence: TGTGCCAGCAGTGATATAGCGGGAGACTCTGGCACCGGGGAGCTGTTTTTT.

The table lists this clone with a count of one. The V and J genes are TRBV5-4 and TRBJ1-6, with 9 bases lining up with TRBD1. Germline V gene sequence: CDR1 SGHNT, CDR2 YYREEE (reference sequence). The CDR3 contains 15 residues. The trim removed 4 bases at V and 8 bases at J, leaving 7 bases unmatched. The CDR3 loop is CASSAPGQGYSPLHF. Written as DNA, the CDR3 is TGTGCCAGCAGCGCGCCGGGACAGGGATATTCACCCCTCCACTTT.

The gene calls are TRBV10-1 and TRBJ1-1, with 12 bases aligning to TRBD1. This CDR3 spans 19 amino acids. Looked up from germline, CDR1 is WNHNN and CDR2 is SYGVQD (reference sequence). J gave up 4 bases and V 4 bases, and 16 bases lay outside the gene matches. The CDR3 loop is CASSGRDRGRPRESTEAFF. CDR3 sequence (DNA): TGCGCCAGCAGTGGCCGGGACAGGGGGCGGCCGCGAGAAAGCACTGAAGCTTTCTTT.

J is TRBJ2-5 and V is TRBV2; D may be TRBD1 (7 bases). Between the trimmed V and J ends, which lost 4 bases and 3 bases, there was a span of 15 bases. CDR3 length: 15 residues. Germline lookup yields CDR1 SNHLY and CDR2 FYNNEI. The CDR3 loop is CASSVARGTEETQYF. CDR3 bases: TGTGCCAGCAGTGTAGCCAGGGGGACTGAAGAGACCCAGTACTTC. The complete variable domain, with remaining parts taken from reference TRBV2 and TRBJ2-5, reads EPEVTQTPSHQVTQMGQEVILRCVPISNHLYFYWYRQILGQKVEFLVSFYNNEISEKSEIFDDQFSVERPDGSNFTLKIRSTKLEDSAMYFCASSVARGTEETQYFGPGTRLLVL.

The V call is TRBV7-6, the J call TRBJ2-1, with 7 bases matching TRBD1. CDR1 and CDR2 (germline): SGHVS, FNYEAQ. Losses at the gene ends were 5 bases for V and 3 bases for J; bases not matched to a gene: 7. The CDR3 extends over 15 amino acids. The CDR3 DNA follows: TGTGCCAGCAGCCAACAGGGGATGAACTACAATGAGCAGTTCTTC. Translating it yields CASSQQGMNYNEQFF.

V gene TRBV6-2 or TRBV6-3 combines with J gene TRBJ1-1, with D unresolved. The germline V gene encodes CDR1 MNHEY and CDR2 SVGEGT. This CDR3 is built from 13 residues. Trimming took off 2 bases at V and 1 base at J, with 5 bases between the two ends. The CDR3 sequence is CASSYLGNTEAFF. CDR3 DNA sequence: TGTGCCAGCAGTTACCTAGGGAACACTGAAGCTTTCTTT.

V is TRBV29-1 and J is TRBJ1-4; D unclear. CDR3 length: 14 residues. Germline V gene sequence: CDR1 SQVTM, CDR2 ANQGSEA. The V end lost 7 bases, the J end lost 0 bases, and 12 bases lay between the germline ends. CDR3 sequence (DNA): TGCAGCGCGGGTTTCGGGACAACTAATGAAAAACTGTTTTTT. Its protein product is CSAGFGTTNEKLFF.

The chain has TRBV30 and TRBJ2-1, with TRBD1 matching 7 bases. This CDR3 comprises 14 residues. CDR1 and CDR2 from the germline V gene are GTSNPN and SVGIG (reference sequence). J lost 4 bases, V lost 3 bases, and 6 bases had no gene match. Here the CDR3 DNA reads TGTGCCTGGAGGCCAGGGGGTCCGTACAATGAGCAGTTCTTC. The encoded protein is CAWRPGGPYNEQFF.

This clone was seen once. The chain links TRBV28 to TRBJ2-4; 7 positions agree with TRBD1. The V and J ends lost 3 bases and 15 bases, in that order; junction bases with no gene match: 8. The CDR3 sequence is 12 residues long. Germline V CDR1 and CDR2: MDHEN, SYDVKM. The CDR3 DNA sequence: TGTGCCAGCAGTTTCCGGGGACAGATAGTGTACTTC. It codes for CASSFRGQIVYF. The full variable domain, in which reference TRBV28 and TRBJ2-4 provide the parts outside the CDR3, is DVKVTQSSRYLVKRTGEKVFLECVQDMDHENMFWYRQDPGLGLRLIYFSYDVKMKEKGDIPEGYSVSREKKERFSLILESASTNQTSMYLCASSFRGQIVYFGAGTRLSVL.

The rearrangement joins TRBV7-3 to TRBJ1-1, with D perhaps matching TRBD1 (6 bases). V gave up 5 bases and J gave up 5 bases, with 21 bases separating them. Germline CDR1 reads SGHTA; CDR2 reads FQGTGA. This CDR3 region has 16 residues. The CDR3 region has the DNA TGTGCCAGCAGCCGGGGGGCCGGGGGCAGGGGAACTGAAGCTTTCTTT. It specifies CASSRGAGGRGTEAFF.

This chain uses TRBV7-2 with TRBJ2-7, with TRBD2 matching 9 bases. V was pared by 3 bases and J by 3 bases, with 3 bases of the junction left unmatched. CDR3 length: 14 amino acids. Germline CDR1 is SGHTA and CDR2 is FQGNSA. The CDR3 is CASSLTSGNYEQYF. In nucleotides, the CDR3 is TGTGCCAGCAGCTTGACTAGCGGTAACTACGAGCAGTACTTC.

This clone has a handful of counts. The V call is TRBV13, the J call TRBJ1-2, with D tentatively TRBD1 (6 bases). Per germline, CDR1 PRHDT and CDR2 FYEKMQ (reference sequence). The CDR3 consists of 15 residues. Deletions cut 2 bases from V and 8 bases from J, with 18 bases between. In DNA, the CDR3 is TGTGCCAGCAGCTTAAGCGATGCGGGGGCGCGGGGCTACACCTTC. Protein sequence: CASSLSDAGARGYTF. Full variable domain (rest looked up from reference TRBV13 and TRBJ1-2): AAGVIQSPRHLIKEKRETATLKCYPIPRHDTVYWYQQGPGQDPQFLISFYEKMQSDKGSIPDRFSAQQFSDYHSELNMSSLELGDSALYFCASSLSDAGARGYTFGSGTRLTVV.

The CDR3 spells CASSSQGPYSGNTIYF. The CDR3, as DNA: TGTGCCAGCAGTTCCCAGGGGCCCTACTCTGGAAACACCATATATTTT. V gene TRBV28 combines with J gene TRBJ1-3; perhaps TRBD1 as D (6 bases). The V end lost 4 bases, the J end lost 0 bases, and 13 bases lay between the germline ends. This CDR3 comprises 16 residues. Germline CDR1 is MDHEN and CDR2 is SYDVKM.

The CDR3: CASSPTPGEGAYEQYF. For the CDR3, the DNA is TGTGCCAGCAGCCCTACGCCCGGCGAAGGGGCCTACGAGCAGTACTTC. This chain links TRBV3-1 (or the pseudogene TRBV3-2) with TRBJ2-7; maybe TRBD1 (5 bases). The CDR3 spans 16 residues. V lost 4 bases and J lost 2, with 18 bases in between. CDR1 LGHDT and CDR2 YNNKEL come from the germline V gene (reference sequence).

The gene calls are TRBV4-1 and TRBJ2-4; 11 bases line up with TRBD2. The J segment lost 1 base and the V segment lost 0 bases, leaving 17 bases of the junction unmatched. The CDR3 is 22 residues long. Germline V gives CDR1 MGHRA, CDR2 YSYEKL. CDR3 in amino acids: CASSQDLSTTSGTGLAKNIQYF. The CDR3 DNA sequence: TGCGCCAGCAGCCAAGATCTTTCCACGACTAGCGGGACGGGTCTGGCCAAAAACATTCAGTACTTC.

This clone was counted a few times. The chain carries TRBV6-5 and TRBJ2-1; D not resolved. Between the trimmed V and J ends, which lost 4 bases and 5 bases, there was a span of 12 bases. Germline V CDR1 and CDR2: MNHEY, SVGAGI. The CDR3 spans 14 residues. CDR3 amino acids: CASSSEWLDNEQFF. CDR3 DNA: TGTGCCAGCAGTTCGGAGTGGTTAGACAATGAGCAGTTCTTC.

The rearrangement links TRBV5-4 to TRBJ1-2, with D maybe TRBD1 (5 bases). CDR1 and CDR2 from the germline V gene are SGHNT and YYREEE (reference sequence). Trimming took off 2 bases at V and 1 base at J, with 9 bases between the two ends. This CDR3 spans 14 amino acids. CDR3 in DNA: TGTGCCAGCAGCTTCCAGGGCCTTAACTATGGCTACACCTTC. Translation gives CASSFQGLNYGYTF.

The rearrangement joins TRBV6-2 or TRBV6-3 to TRBJ1-1; 7 nucleotides match TRBD1. The ends lost 2 bases at V and 0 bases at J; junction bases unmatched: 3. This CDR3 spans 15 amino acids. Germline CDR1 MNHEY, CDR2 SVGEGT. CDR3 DNA sequence: TGTGCCAGCAGTTACAGACAGGGACTGAACACTGAAGCTTTCTTT. It codes for CASSYRQGLNTEAFF.

This chain links TRBV28 with TRBJ1-5; tentatively, D is TRBD1 (6 bases). The CDR3 contains 15 residues. Trimming removed 5 bases at V and 0 bases at J, with 11 bases between. CDR1 and CDR2 from the germline V gene are MDHEN and SYDVKM. The CDR3, as DNA: TGTGCCAGCAGTGCACTGGGGGCTAGCAATCAGCCCCAGCATTTT. This translates into CASSALGASNQPQHF. The whole variable domain, filled in from reference TRBV28 and TRBJ1-5, reads DVKVTQSSRYLVKRTGEKVFLECVQDMDHENMFWYRQDPGLGLRLIYFSYDVKMKEKGDIPEGYSVSREKKERFSLILESASTNQTSMYLCASSALGASNQPQHFGDGTRLSIL.